The clone carrying this T cell receptor beta chain turned up a few times. Its antigen is not known. The data belong to a study of OX40 agonist ivuxolimab in advanced cancers. General study findings and limits: CD8+ T cells were the subset that, on average, had more expanded clones than CD4+.

The data were produced by immunoSEQ multiplex PCR, yet TCRdb's version contains in-frame clones alone and is incomplete. The sample consists of around 66,000 clones, around 85% of them appearing once. Blood specimens came from baseline, cycle 4 day 1, and cycle 7 day 1. The CDR3 totals 16 residues. The V end lost 5 bases, the J end lost 0 bases, and 14 bases lay between the germline ends. Germline V lookup: CDR1 MDHEN, CDR2 SYDVKM. This chain connects TRBV28 to TRBJ1-3, with a possible D match to TRBD1 (5 bases). The source was CD4+ or CD8+ T cells sorted from blood, collected in a trial of the OX40 agonist ivuxolimab. The origin of this receptor is an adult with an advanced solid tumor such as melanoma, head and neck, liver or kidney cancer. The CDR3 reads CASSPPWGSSGNTIYF. The CDR3 region has the DNA TGTGCCAGCAGTCCCCCTTGGGGGAGCTCTGGAAACACCATATATTTT.